Given below is one T cell receptor (beta chain) in context. Its antigen remains unidentified. People whose metastatic non-small-cell lung cancer was chemo-refractory got focal radiation along with CTLA-4 blockade by ipilimumab. Germline CDR1 and CDR2: SGHNT and YENEEA. Losses at the gene ends were 0 bases for V and 7 bases for J; bases not matched to a gene: 4. The CDR3 contains 15 residues. The data derive from a study of radiotherapy plus CTLA-4 blockade in lung cancer. For the study at large: Across the patients, objective responses occurred in under 20%, and disease control in over 25%. Overall study findings and caveats: Reports identified early blood T cell clone dynamics, with interferon-beta, as the best response predictor. TCR clones from tumors expanded in blood after radiotherapy plus ipilimumab.

Produced via immunoSEQ multiplex PCR; TCRdb's table is partial and in-frame only. The data show around 49,000 clones, approximately 85% seen once. Sequenced here: peripheral blood, sampled from a patient treated with radiotherapy plus ipilimumab. This sequence originates from a human donor with non-small cell lung cancer whose response to radiotherapy plus ipilimumab could not be evaluated. The chain is built from TRBV11-3 and TRBJ2-1, with 9 nucleotides matching TRBD2. The CDR3 DNA sequence: TGTGCCAGCAGCTTAGAAGCGGGAGGATTAAATGAGCAGTTCTTC. Translating it yields CASSLEAGGLNEQFF.